Listed below are T cell receptor beta chains from one sample, sequenced in a study of cytomegalovirus exposure and HLA in healthy donors. TCRdb keeps only in-frame clones here, not all; method: immunoSEQ multiplex PCR. The data hold more than 100,000 clones, with 60% to 85% observed a single time. Input material: PBMCs. The receptors shown here come from a woman aged 40 to 49 in good health and CMV-seropositive. Each CDR3 is given with its conserved first and last residue. Fields, in order: CDR3 protein, J gene, V gene.

CDR3: CASSFLAGVYEQYF; J: NA; V: TRBV5-6
CDR3: CASSPAGTSGETQYF; J: TRBJ2-5; V: TRBV27
CDR3: CASSRNLEGPGNTIYF; J: TRBJ1-3; V: TRBV4-2
CDR3: CASSQDLSGYGYTF; J: TRBJ1-2; V: TRBV4-3
CDR3: CASSHLANEQFF; J: TRBJ2-1; V: TRBV4-1
CDR3: CASRHRLRDSNSPLHF; J: TRBJ1-6; V: TRBV19
CDR3: CASSKEQGTTKRNQPQHF; J: TRBJ1-5; V: TRBV21-1
CDR3: CASSEVLTAGEQYF; J: TRBJ2-7; V: TRBV6-1
CDR3: CASSLKPGSTDTQYF; J: TRBJ2-3; V: TRBV7-2
CDR3: CASSNRLVLYEQYF; J: TRBJ2-7; V: TRBV21-1
CDR3: CASSVRVSTEAFF; J: TRBJ1-1; V: TRBV9
CDR3: CASSETGIDYNEQFF; J: TRBJ2-1; V: TRBV2
CDR3: CASSTSREGTYEQYF; J: TRBJ2-7; V: TRBV5-1
CDR3: CASSFNSGTRDTQYF; J: TRBJ2-3; V: TRBV5-4
CDR3: CASSVGTGDEKLFF; J: TRBJ1-4; V: TRBV9
CDR3: CASSPSRGLGDTQYF; J: TRBJ2-3; V: TRBV4-3
CDR3: CASSPDLRGGLGDTDTQYF; J: TRBJ2-3; V: TRBV5-6
CDR3: CASTPDRSYQETQYF; J: TRBJ2-5; V: TRBV2
CDR3: CATSITHGVYEQYF; J: TRBJ2-7; V: TRBV15
CDR3: CASSSQGKSQPQHF; J: TRBJ1-5; V: TRBV6-1